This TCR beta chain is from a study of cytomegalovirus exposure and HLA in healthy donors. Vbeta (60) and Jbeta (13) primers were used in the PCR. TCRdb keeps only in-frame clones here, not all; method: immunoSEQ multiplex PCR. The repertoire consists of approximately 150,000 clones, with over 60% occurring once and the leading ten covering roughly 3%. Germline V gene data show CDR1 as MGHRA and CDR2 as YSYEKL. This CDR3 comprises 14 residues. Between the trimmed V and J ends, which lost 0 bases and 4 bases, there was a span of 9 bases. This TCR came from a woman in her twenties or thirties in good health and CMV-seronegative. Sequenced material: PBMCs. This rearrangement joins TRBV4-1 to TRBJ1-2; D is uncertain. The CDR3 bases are TGCGCCAGCAGCCAAGATTTTATACTCTATGGCTACACCTTC. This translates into CASSQDFILYGYTF.